This T cell receptor beta chain was obtained from a study of blood T cell repertoires in COVID-19. During the 2 weeks before they entered the study, exposed participants had met someone with a PCR-confirmed or clinician-diagnosed COVID-19 case. This clone was picked up a small number of times. Some clones are missing from TCRdb's copy, which holds only in-frame ones; the method was immunoSEQ multiplex PCR. Of some 200,000 clones in the sample, 83% were seen once. CDR1 is SNHLY, CDR2 FYNNEI, per germline. The CDR3 runs to 14 residues. Germline trimming cut 8 bases from V and 4 bases from J; bases unmatched to any gene: 9.

The TCR comes from a woman aged 45-60 years who had been exposed to COVID-19. The chain joins TRBV2 to TRBJ2-3, with TRBD2 matching 7 bases. Sequencing was performed on PBMCs or T cells enriched from blood (not recorded which). The CDR3 here is CASENGGVADTQYF. The CDR3 coding sequence is TGTGCCAGCGAGAATGGGGGGGTGGCAGATACGCAGTATTTT.